Listed below are T cell receptor beta chains from one sample, sequenced in a study of Ad26.COV2.S vaccination and SARS-CoV-2 variants. Using immunoSEQ multiplex PCR, the repertoire was profiled, and TCRdb retains in-frame clones only, with some absent. Among over 110,000 clones listed, roughly 88% were seen once. The source material was peripheral blood, sampled after recovery from COVID-19. These TCRs come from a human donor who had recovered from COVID-19. CDR3s include the opening cysteine and the closing phenylalanine or tryptophan. D genes are given only for firm matches. Some rows have no size entry. The others give once, few or many, or a class for an expanded clone.

clone size: NA
V gene: TRBV19
J gene: TRBJ2-7
D gene: NA
CDR3 DNA: TGTGCCAGTTCTAGGGCAGGGCCTCACTACGAGCAGTACTTC
CDR3 protein: CASSRAGPHYEQYF

clone size: NA
V gene: TRBV28
J gene: TRBJ1-1
D gene: NA
CDR3 DNA: TGTGCCAGCAGCGAAAACACTGAAGCTTTCTTT
CDR3 protein: CASSENTEAFF

clone size: NA
V gene: TRBV18
J gene: TRBJ1-1
D gene: NA
CDR3 DNA: TGTGCCAGCTCACCCCGGACAGCTATACTAGAAGCTTTCTTT
CDR3 protein: CASSPRTAILEAFF

clone size: NA
V gene: TRBV28
J gene: TRBJ2-7
D gene: TRBD1
CDR3 DNA: TGTGCCAGCAGTTTTACCCGGGGACAGGGGAGCGAGCAGTACTTC
CDR3 protein: CASSFTRGQGSEQYF

clone size: NA
V gene: TRBV15
J gene: TRBJ2-7
D gene: NA
CDR3 DNA: TGTGCCACCAGCAGAGAGGGCCCGACAACAATGGCGTCCTACGAGCAGTACTTC
CDR3 protein: CATSREGPTTMASYEQYF

clone size: NA
V gene: TRBV7-2
J gene: TRBJ1-1
D gene: NA
CDR3 DNA: TGTGCCAGCAGCTTTAACTCGGGGGGAAGGACTGAAGCTTTCTTT
CDR3 protein: CASSFNSGGRTEAFF

clone size: NA
V gene: TRBV2
J gene: TRBJ2-7
D gene: NA
CDR3 DNA: TGTGCCAGCAGTGAACGGTTCGTGGCTCCCTACGAGCAGTACTTC
CDR3 protein: CASSERFVAPYEQYF

clone size: NA
V gene: TRBV28
J gene: TRBJ1-2
D gene: NA
CDR3 DNA: TGTGCCAGCAGTTTAGGCAGGGGAGTTGGCTACACCTTC
CDR3 protein: CASSLGRGVGYTF

clone size: NA
V gene: TRBV20-1
J gene: TRBJ1-2
D gene: NA
CDR3 DNA: TGCAGTGCTAGTTTTAGTAACTATGGCTACACCTTC
CDR3 protein: CSASFSNYGYTF

clone size: once
V gene: TRBV28
J gene: TRBJ2-2
D gene: NA
CDR3 DNA: TGTGCCAGCAGTTTATATGGGGGGCACGGGGAGCTGTTTTTT
CDR3 protein: CASSLYGGHGELFF

clone size: NA
V gene: TRBV28
J gene: TRBJ1-3
D gene: NA
CDR3 DNA: TGTGCCAGCACCCACCAGCCAGGGAGGAGTGGCTCTGGAAACACCATATATTTT
CDR3 protein: CASTHQPGRSGSGNTIYF

clone size: NA
V gene: TRBV18
J gene: TRBJ1-1
D gene: NA
CDR3 DNA: TGTGCCAGCTCACCACCCCCAGAAATGAACACTGAAGCTTTCTTT
CDR3 protein: CASSPPPEMNTEAFF

clone size: NA
V gene: TRBV5-6
J gene: TRBJ2-7
D gene: TRBD1
CDR3 DNA: TGTGCCAGCAGCCTGACAGGGCGCGAGCAGTACTTC
CDR3 protein: CASSLTGREQYF

clone size: NA
V gene: TRBV11-3
J gene: TRBJ2-2
D gene: NA
CDR3 DNA: TGTGCCAGCAGCTTAACTCCGTCGACCGGGGAGCTGTTTTTT
CDR3 protein: CASSLTPSTGELFF

clone size: few
V gene: TRBV23-1
J gene: TRBJ2-5
D gene: NA
CDR3 DNA: TGCGCCAGCAGTCAATCTAAAGGCACCCAGTACTTC
CDR3 protein: CASSQSKGTQYF

clone size: NA
V gene: TRBV28
J gene: TRBJ2-1
D gene: TRBD2
CDR3 DNA: TGTGCCAGCTCAACCCCATCCAGCGGGGTTGTTGGTGAGCAGTTCTTC
CDR3 protein: CASSTPSSGVVGEQFF

clone size: NA
V gene: TRBV28
J gene: TRBJ1-5
D gene: NA
CDR3 DNA: TGTGCCAGCAGTTTAAGGGGTGGGAGTTCAAGAAGCAATCAGCCCCAGCATTTT
CDR3 protein: CASSLRGGSSRSNQPQHF

clone size: NA
V gene: TRBV19
J gene: TRBJ2-2
D gene: NA
CDR3 DNA: TGTGCCAGTACTCCCTTGGCCCCAGGCGGGGAGCTGTTTTTT
CDR3 protein: CASTPLAPGGELFF